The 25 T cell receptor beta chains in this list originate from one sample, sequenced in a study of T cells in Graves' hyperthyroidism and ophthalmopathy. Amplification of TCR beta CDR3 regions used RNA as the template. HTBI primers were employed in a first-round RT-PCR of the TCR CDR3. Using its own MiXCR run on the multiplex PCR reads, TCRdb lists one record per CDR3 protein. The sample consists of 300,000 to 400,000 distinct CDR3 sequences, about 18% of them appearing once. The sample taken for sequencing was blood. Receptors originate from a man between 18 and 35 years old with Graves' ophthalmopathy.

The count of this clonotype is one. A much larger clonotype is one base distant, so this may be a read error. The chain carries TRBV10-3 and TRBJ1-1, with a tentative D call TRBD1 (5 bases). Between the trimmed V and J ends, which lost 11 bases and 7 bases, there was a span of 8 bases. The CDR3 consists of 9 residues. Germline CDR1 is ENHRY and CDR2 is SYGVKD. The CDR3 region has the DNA TGTGCCGCCAGGGATGAAGCTTTCTTT. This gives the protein CAARDEAFF.

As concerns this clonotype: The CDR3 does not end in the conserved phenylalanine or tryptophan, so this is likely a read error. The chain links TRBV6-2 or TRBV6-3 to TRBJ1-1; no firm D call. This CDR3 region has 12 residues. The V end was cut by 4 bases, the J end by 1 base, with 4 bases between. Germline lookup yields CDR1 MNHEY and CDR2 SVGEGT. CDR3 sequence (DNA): TGTGCCAGCAGTTCCCCGAACACTGAAGCTTTCCTT. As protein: CASSSPNTEAFL.

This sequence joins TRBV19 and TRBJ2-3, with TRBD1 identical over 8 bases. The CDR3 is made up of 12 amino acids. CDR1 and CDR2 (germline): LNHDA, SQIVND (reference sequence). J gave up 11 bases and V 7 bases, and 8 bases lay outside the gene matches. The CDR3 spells CASTPGQGQQYF. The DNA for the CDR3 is TGTGCCAGTACCCCCGGACAGGGTCAGCAGTATTTT.

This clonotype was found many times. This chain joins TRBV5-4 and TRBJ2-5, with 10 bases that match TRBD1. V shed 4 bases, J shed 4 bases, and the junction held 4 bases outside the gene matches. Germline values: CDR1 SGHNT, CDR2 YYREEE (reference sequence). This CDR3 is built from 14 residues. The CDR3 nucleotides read TGTGCCAGCAGCACGACAGGGGGCGGAGAGACCCAGTACTTC. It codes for CASSTTGGGETQYF.

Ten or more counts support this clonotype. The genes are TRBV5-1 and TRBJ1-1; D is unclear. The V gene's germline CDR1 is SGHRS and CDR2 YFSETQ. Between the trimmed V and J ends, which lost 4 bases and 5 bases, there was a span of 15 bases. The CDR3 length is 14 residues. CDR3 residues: CASSLSGDDTEAFF. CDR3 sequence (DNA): TGCGCCAGCAGCCTTTCTGGTGATGATACTGAAGCTTTCTTT.

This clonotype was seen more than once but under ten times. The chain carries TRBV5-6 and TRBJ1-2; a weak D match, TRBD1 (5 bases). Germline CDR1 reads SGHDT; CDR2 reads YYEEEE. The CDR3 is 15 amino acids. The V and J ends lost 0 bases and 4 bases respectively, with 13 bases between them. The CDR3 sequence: CASSLGATVIYGYTF. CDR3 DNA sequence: TGTGCCAGCAGCTTGGGAGCGACAGTCATCTATGGCTACACCTTC.

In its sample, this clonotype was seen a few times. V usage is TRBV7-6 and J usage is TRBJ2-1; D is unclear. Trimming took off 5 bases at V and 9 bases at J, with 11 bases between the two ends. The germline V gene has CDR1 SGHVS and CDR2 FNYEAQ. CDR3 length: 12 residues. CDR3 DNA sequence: TGTGCCAGCAGCCCCCAGGTGGGTGAGCAGTTCTTC. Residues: CASSPQVGEQFF.

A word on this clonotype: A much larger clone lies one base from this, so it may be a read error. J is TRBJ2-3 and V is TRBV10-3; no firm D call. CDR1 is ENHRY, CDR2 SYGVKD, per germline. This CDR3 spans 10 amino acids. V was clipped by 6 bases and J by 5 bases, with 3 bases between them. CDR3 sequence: CAIRGDTQYF. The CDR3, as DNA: TGTGCCATCAGAGGAGATACGCAGTATTTT.

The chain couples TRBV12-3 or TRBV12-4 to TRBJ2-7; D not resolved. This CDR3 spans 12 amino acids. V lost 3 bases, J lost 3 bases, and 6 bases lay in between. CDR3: CASSFHFYEQYF. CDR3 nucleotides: TGTGCCAGCAGTTTCCATTTCTACGAGCAGTACTTC.

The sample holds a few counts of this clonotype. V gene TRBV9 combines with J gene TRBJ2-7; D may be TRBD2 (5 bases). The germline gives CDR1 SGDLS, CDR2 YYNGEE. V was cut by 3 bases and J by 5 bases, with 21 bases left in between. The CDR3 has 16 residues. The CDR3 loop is CASSGNSDSTFNEQYF. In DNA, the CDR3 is TGTGCCAGCAGCGGAAATTCGGACTCAACCTTCAACGAGCAGTACTTC.

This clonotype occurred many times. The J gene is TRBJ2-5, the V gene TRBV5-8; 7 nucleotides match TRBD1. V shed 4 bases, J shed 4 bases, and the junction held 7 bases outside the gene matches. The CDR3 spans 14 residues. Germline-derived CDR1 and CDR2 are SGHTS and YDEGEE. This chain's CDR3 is CASSPMTGRETQYF. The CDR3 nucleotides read TGTGCCAGCAGCCCGATGACAGGGAGAGAGACCCAGTACTTC. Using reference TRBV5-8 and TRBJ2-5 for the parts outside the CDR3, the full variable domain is EAGVTQSPTHLIKTRGQQATLRCSPISGHTSVYWYQQALGLGLQFLLWYDEGEERNRGNFPPRFSGRQFPNYSSELNVNALELEDSALYLCASSPMTGRETQYFGPGTRLLVL.

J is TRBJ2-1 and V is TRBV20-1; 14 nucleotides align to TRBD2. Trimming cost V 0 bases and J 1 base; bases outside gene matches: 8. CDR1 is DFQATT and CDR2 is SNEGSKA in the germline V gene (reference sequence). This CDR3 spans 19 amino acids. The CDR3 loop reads CSAREPGLAGGLSYNEQFF. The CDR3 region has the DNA TGCAGTGCTAGAGAACCCGGACTAGCGGGGGGATTATCCTACAATGAGCAGTTCTTC.

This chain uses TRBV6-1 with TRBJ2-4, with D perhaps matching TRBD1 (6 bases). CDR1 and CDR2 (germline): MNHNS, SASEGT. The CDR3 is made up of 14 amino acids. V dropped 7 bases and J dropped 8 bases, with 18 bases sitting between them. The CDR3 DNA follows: TGTGCCAGCAACACAGGGCTGTCGGTTGACATTCAGTACTTC. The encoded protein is CASNTGLSVDIQYF.

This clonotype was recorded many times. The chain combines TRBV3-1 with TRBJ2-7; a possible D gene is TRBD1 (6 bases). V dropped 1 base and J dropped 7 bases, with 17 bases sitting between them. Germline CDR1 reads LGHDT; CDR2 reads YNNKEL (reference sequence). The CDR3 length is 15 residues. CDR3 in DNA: TGTGCCAGCAGCCAAGGCGCAGGGGAATCCGAAGAGCAGTACTTC. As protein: CASSQGAGESEEQYF.

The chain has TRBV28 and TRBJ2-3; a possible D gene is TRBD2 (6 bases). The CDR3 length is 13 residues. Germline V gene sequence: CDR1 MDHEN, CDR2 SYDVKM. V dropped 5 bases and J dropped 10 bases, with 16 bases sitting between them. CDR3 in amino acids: CASSGTLPEAQYF. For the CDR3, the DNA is TGTGCCAGCAGTGGGACTCTCCCTGAGGCGCAGTATTTT.

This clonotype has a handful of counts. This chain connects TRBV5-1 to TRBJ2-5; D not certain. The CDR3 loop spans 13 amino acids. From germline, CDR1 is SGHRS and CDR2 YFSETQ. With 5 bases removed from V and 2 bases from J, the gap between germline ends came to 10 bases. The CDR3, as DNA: TGCGCCAGCAGTTGGAACCTTCAAGAGACCCAGTACTTC. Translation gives CASSWNLQETQYF.

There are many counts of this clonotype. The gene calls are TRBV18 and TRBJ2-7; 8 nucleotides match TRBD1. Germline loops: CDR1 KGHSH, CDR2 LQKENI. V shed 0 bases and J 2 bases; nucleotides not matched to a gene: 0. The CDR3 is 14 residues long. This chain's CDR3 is CASSPPDRAYEQYF. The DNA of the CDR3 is TGTGCCAGCTCACCACCGGACAGGGCCTACGAGCAGTACTTC.

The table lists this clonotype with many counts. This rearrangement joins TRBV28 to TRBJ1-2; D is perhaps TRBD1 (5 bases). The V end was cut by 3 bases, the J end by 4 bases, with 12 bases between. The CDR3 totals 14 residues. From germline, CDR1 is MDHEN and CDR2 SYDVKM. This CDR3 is CASSFEGQVYGYTF. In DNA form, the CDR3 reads TGTGCCAGCAGTTTCGAGGGGCAGGTCTATGGCTACACCTTC.

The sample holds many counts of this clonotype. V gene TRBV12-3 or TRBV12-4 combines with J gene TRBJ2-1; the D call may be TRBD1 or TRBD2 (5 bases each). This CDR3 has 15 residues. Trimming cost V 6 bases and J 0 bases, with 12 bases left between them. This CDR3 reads CASRGWDASYNEQFF. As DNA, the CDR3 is TGTGCCAGCAGGGGATGGGACGCCTCCTACAATGAGCAGTTCTTC.

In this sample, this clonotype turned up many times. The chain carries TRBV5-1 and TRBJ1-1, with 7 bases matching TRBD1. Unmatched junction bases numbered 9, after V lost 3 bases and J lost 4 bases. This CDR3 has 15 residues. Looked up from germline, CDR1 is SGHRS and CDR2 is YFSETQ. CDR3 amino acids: CASSSQGMGPTEAFF. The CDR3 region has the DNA TGCGCCAGCAGCTCACAGGGGATGGGGCCCACTGAAGCTTTCTTT.

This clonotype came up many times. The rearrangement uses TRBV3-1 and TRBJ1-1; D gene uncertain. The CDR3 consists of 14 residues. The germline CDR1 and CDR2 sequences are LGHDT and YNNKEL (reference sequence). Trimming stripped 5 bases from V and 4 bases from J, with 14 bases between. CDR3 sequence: CASSLRRVGTEAFF. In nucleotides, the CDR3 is TGTGCCAGCAGCTTACGACGGGTGGGCACTGAAGCTTTCTTT.

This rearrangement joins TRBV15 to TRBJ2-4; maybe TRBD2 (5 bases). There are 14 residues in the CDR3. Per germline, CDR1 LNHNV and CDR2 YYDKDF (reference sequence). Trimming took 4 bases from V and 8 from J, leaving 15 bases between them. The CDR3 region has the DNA TGTGCCACCAGCACTAGCTCCCCCGGGGACATTCAGTACTTC. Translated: CATSTSSPGDIQYF.

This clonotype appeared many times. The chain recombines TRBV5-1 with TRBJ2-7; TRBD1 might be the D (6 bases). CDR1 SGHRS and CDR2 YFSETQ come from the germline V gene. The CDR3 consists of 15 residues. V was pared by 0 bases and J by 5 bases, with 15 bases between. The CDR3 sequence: CASSLATGIFHEQYF. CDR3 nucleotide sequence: TGCGCCAGCAGCTTGGCTACAGGGATATTCCACGAGCAGTACTTC.

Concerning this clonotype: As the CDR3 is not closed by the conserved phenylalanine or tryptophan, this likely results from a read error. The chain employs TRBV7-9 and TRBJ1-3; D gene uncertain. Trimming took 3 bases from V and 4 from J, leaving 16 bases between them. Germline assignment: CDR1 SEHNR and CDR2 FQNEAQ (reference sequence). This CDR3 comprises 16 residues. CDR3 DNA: TGTGCCAGCAGCTTTTCCCGAGGTGGCTCCGGAAACACCATATATCTT. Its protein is CASSFSRGGSGNTIYL.

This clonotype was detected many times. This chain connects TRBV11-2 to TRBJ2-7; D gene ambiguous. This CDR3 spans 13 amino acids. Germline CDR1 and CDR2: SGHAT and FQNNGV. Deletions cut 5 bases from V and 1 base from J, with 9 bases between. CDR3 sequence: CASSRDTSYEQYF. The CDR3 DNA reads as TGTGCCAGCAGCCGCGATACTTCCTACGAGCAGTACTTC.